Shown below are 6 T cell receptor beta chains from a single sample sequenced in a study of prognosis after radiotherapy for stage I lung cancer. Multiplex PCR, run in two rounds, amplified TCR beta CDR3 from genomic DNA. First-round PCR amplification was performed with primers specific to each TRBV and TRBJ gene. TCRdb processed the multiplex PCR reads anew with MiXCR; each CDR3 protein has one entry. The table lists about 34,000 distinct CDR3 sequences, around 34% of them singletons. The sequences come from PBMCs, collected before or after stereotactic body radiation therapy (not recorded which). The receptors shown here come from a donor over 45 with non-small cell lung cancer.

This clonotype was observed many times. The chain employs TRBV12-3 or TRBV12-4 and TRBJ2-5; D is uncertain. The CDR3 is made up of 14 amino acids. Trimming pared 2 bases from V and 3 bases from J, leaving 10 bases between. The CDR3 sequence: CASSLYEVKETQYF. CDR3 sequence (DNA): TGTGCCAGCAGTTTATATGAAGTAAAAGAGACCCAGTACTTC.

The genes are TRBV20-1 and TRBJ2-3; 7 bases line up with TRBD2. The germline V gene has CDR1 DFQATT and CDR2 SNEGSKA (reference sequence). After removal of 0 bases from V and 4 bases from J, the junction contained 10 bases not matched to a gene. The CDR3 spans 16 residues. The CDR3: CSARDPTSSRSDTQYF. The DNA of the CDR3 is TGCAGTGCTAGAGATCCGACTAGCAGTAGGTCAGATACGCAGTATTTT.

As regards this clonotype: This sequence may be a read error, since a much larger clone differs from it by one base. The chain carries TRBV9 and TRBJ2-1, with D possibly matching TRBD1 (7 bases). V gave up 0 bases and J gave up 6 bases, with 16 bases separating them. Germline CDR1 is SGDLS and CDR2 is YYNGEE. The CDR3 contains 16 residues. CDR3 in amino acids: CASSVVQQGGRNEQFF. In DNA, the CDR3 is TGTGCCAGCAGCGTAGTACAGCAGGGGGGCCGCAATGAGCAGTTCTTC.

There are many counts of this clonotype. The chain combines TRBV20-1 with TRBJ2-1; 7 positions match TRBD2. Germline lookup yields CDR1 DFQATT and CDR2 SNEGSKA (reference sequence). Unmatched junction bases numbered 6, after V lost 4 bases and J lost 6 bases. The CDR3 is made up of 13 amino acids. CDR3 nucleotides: TGCAGTGCTACTGTGACTAGCCTCAATGAGCAGTTCTTC. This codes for CSATVTSLNEQFF.

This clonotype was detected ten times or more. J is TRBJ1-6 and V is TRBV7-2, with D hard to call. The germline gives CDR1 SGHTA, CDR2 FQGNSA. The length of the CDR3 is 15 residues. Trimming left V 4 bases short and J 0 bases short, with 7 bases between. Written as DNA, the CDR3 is TGTGCCAGCAGCTCGGACCCCTCCTATAATTCACCCCTCCACTTT. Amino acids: CASSSDPSYNSPLHF.

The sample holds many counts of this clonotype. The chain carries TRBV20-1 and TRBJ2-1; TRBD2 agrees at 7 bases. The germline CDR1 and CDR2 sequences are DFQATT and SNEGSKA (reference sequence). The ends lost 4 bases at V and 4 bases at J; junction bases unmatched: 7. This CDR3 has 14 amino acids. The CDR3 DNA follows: TGCAGTGCTATAACCCCTAGCGGATACAATGAGCAGTTCTTC. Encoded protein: CSAITPSGYNEQFF.